This T cell receptor (beta chain) was identified during a study of cytomegalovirus exposure and HLA in healthy donors. A multiplex PCR was run with 60 Vbeta primers and 13 Jbeta primers. Libraries were prepared by immunoSEQ multiplex PCR; TCRdb keeps only in-frame clonotypes and omits some of them. Of 150,000 to 200,000 clones listed, about 80% are singletons. The study's findings and limits: A later analysis found common viral pathogens apparently linked to several of the most significant clusters.

This clone is a singleton in its sample. Its antigen is not known. The germline gives CDR1 LGHNA, CDR2 YNFKEQ. Trimming took off 0 bases at V and 0 bases at J, with 8 bases between the two ends. The length of the CDR3 is 15 residues. This chain joins TRBV4-2 and TRBJ1-1; D remains unclear. The receptor was derived from a man aged 35-49 years in good health and CMV-seronegative. The sample comprised PBMCs. This CDR3 is CASSQDESMNTEAFF. The CDR3 bases are TGTGCCAGCAGCCAAGATGAGAGCATGAACACTGAAGCTTTCTTT.